This TCR beta chain came from a study of cytomegalovirus exposure and HLA in healthy donors. Trimming shortened V by 5 bases and J by 6 bases, and 10 bases separated the two germline ends. CDR1 is SGHTA, CDR2 FQGNSA, per germline. CDR3 size: 13 residues. This clone has a single count. The antigen is undetermined. Overall study results and limits: In vitro work confirmed that a few CMV-associated chains recognize CMV antigens. One variant, a missense change in DCLRE1C, was linked in a later analysis to TCR beta V- and J-gene trimming.

The PCR used 60 Vbeta and 13 Jbeta primers. TCRdb's table, derived via immunoSEQ multiplex PCR, lists solely in-frame clones and lacks some. Of some 78,000 clones listed, 80% are singletons. This chain links TRBV7-2 with TRBJ1-4, with D uncertain. The receptor was derived from a woman aged 50 to 60 in good health and CMV-seropositive. The sequenced sample was PBMCs. The CDR3 bases are TGTGCCAGCAGCACGGGATATGATGAAAAACTGTTTTTT. Translating it yields CASSTGYDEKLFF.